The clone carrying this TCR beta chain has more than one count but fewer than ten. Antigen: not known. The trim removed 6 bases at V and 0 bases at J, leaving 10 bases unmatched. In germline, CDR1 is WSHSY, CDR2 SAAADI. The CDR3 length is 17 residues. Clones were read by immunoSEQ multiplex PCR, and TCRdb kept only the in-frame ones, dropping some. The repertoire consists of 77,000 or so clones, with 90% to 95% occurring once and the leading ten covering around 0.51%. This specimen belongs to a study of graft-versus-host responses after intestinal transplantation. Across the whole study: Transplants were multivisceral, liver-intestinal, or isolated intestinal. Uniformly, recipients were administered anti-thymocyte globulin induction with subsequent tacrolimus and steroids for 2 to 3 years. Study conclusions and caveats: Allograft clonal ratios (graft-versus-host to host-versus-graft) were high in patients who had graft-donor T cell macrochimerism.

The receptor was isolated from a human donor who received an intestinal transplant. J is TRBJ2-1 and V is TRBV10-2, with 8 bases that match TRBD2. The starting material was unstimulated CD8+ T cells sorted from spleen or lymph node cells, obtained before intestinal transplant. Here the CDR3 reads CASRRLHSGASYNEQFF. The CDR3 nucleotides read TGCGCCAGCAGAAGACTTCATAGCGGGGCCTCCTACAATGAGCAGTTCTTC.